This is a list of T cell receptor beta chains from one sample in a study of blood T cells in healthy people across ages. TCRdb re-analysed the 5' RACE reads in MiXCR, keeping a single row per CDR3 protein. The sample lists roughly 1.9 million distinct CDR3 sequences, more than 35% occurring once. Sequenced sample: blood. The receptors originated from a human donor in good health. The CDR3 runs from the conserved cysteine through the conserved F or W. Fields, in order: D gene, J gene, clone size, CDR3 length, V gene, CDR3 protein, CDR3 DNA. A D gene is named only where the DNA matches it firmly. Clone size is not always given. Where it is, it says once, few, many or a class for expanded clones.

D gene: -
J gene: TRBJ2-3
clone size: -
CDR3 length: 14
V gene: TRBV7-2
CDR3 protein: CASSLVQGDDAQYF
CDR3 DNA: TGTGCCAGCAGCTTAGTTCAGGGAGACGATGCGCAGTATTTT

D gene: TRBD1
J gene: TRBJ2-7
clone size: -
CDR3 length: 13
V gene: TRBV29-1
CDR3 protein: CSGLLTGGSEQYF
CDR3 DNA: TGCAGCGGCCTCTTGACAGGGGGATCCGAGCAGTACTTC

D gene: TRBD1
J gene: TRBJ1-4
clone size: few
CDR3 length: 18
V gene: TRBV27
CDR3 protein: CASSLVGQGNLANEKLFF
CDR3 DNA: TGTGCCAGCAGTTTGGTGGGACAGGGGAATCTTGCGAATGAAAAACTGTTTTTT

D gene: -
J gene: TRBJ2-1
clone size: -
CDR3 length: 17
V gene: TRBV4-2
CDR3 protein: CASSQDLNTRNYNEQFF
CDR3 DNA: TGTGCCAGCAGCCAAGATTTAAACACGCGAAACTACAATGAGCAGTTCTTC

D gene: -
J gene: TRBJ2-1
clone size: once
CDR3 length: 19
V gene: TRBV5-6
CDR3 protein: CASSSITLVGGLSYNEQFF
CDR3 DNA: TGTGCCAGCAGCTCAATTACTCTAGTGGGGGGACTCTCCTACAATGAGCAGTTCTTC

D gene: -
J gene: TRBJ2-5
clone size: -
CDR3 length: 14
V gene: TRBV5-4
CDR3 protein: CASSFLQGEETQYF
CDR3 DNA: TGTGCCAGCAGCTTCCTACAGGGTGAAGAGACCCAGTACTTC

D gene: -
J gene: TRBJ1-2
clone size: -
CDR3 length: 16
V gene: TRBV7-2
CDR3 protein: CASSPQLDSANYGYTF
CDR3 DNA: TGTGCCAGCAGCCCCCAGCTTGACAGCGCTAACTATGGCTACACCTTC

D gene: -
J gene: TRBJ2-4
clone size: -
CDR3 length: 12
V gene: TRBV7-2
CDR3 protein: CASSLDRVQQYF
CDR3 DNA: TGTGCCAGCAGCTTAGACCGGGTGCAGCAGTACTTC

D gene: -
J gene: TRBJ2-1
clone size: -
CDR3 length: 12
V gene: TRBV2
CDR3 protein: CASSGEEYEQFF
CDR3 DNA: TGTGCCAGCAGTGGGGAAGAGTATGAGCAGTTCTTC

D gene: -
J gene: TRBJ2-5
clone size: -
CDR3 length: 16
V gene: TRBV5-1
CDR3 protein: CASSLTPSGYYETQYF
CDR3 DNA: TGCGCCAGCAGCCTTACTCCCAGCGGGTATTATGAGACCCAGTACTTC

D gene: TRBD2
J gene: TRBJ2-1
clone size: -
CDR3 length: 17
V gene: TRBV18
CDR3 protein: CASSPIASGGRIDEQFF
CDR3 DNA: TGTGCCAGCTCACCAATCGCTAGCGGGGGTAGGATCGATGAGCAGTTCTTC

D gene: -
J gene: TRBJ1-4
clone size: -
CDR3 length: 14
V gene: TRBV5-1
CDR3 protein: CASSGRSLYEKLFF
CDR3 DNA: TGCGCCAGCAGCGGCAGGTCGCTTTACGAAAAACTGTTTTTT

D gene: -
J gene: TRBJ2-3
clone size: few
CDR3 length: 11
V gene: TRBV6-1
CDR3 protein: CASTEEGTQYF
CDR3 DNA: TGTGCCAGCACTGAAGAGGGTACGCAGTATTTT

D gene: -
J gene: TRBJ1-2
clone size: once
CDR3 length: 13
V gene: TRBV12-3/TRBV12-4
CDR3 protein: CASSETAIYGYTF
CDR3 DNA: TGTGCCAGCAGCGAAACAGCCATCTATGGCTACACCTTC